This passage covers 23 T cell receptor beta chains from one sample sequenced in a study of early T cells in non-severe SARS-CoV-2 infection. Via MiXCR, TCRdb re-called the 5' RACE reads, giving one row per CDR3 protein. The sample holds some 80,000 distinct CDR3 sequences; about 9.4% are singletons and the top ten take around 8%. The source material was whole blood, sampled at baseline. All receptors derive from an adult who was a healthcare worker with PCR-confirmed SARS-CoV-2 infection or an uninfected control (not recorded which).

This clonotype was picked up many times. The genes are TRBV7-9 and TRBJ2-7, with a weak D call TRBD2 (5 bases). V was shortened by 1 base and J by 2 bases, with 12 bases between the two germline ends. The CDR3 runs 15 residues. The germline V gene has CDR1 SEHNR and CDR2 FQNEAQ (reference sequence). The CDR3 DNA reads TGTGCCAGCAGCTTAGAAGGACTTCGAGCCTACGAGCAGTACTTC. Amino acid sequence: CASSLEGLRAYEQYF.

Of note for this clonotype: A read error may explain this, as a much larger clone is one base away. V is TRBV27 and J is TRBJ1-1; tentative D call: TRBD1 (6 bases). Germline CDR1 MNHEY, CDR2 SMNVEV (reference sequence). The CDR3 sequence is 13 residues long. Here the CDR3 DNA reads TGTGCCAGCAGTCGGGTCTGGGACACTGAAGATTTCTTT. Its protein product is CASSRVWDTEDFF.

The chain carries TRBV7-9 and TRBJ1-1; TRBD1 is a possible D gene (5 bases). This CDR3 is built from 14 residues. Looked up from germline, CDR1 is SEHNR and CDR2 is FQNEAQ (reference sequence). Deletions cut 4 bases from V and 1 base from J, with 10 bases between. The CDR3 DNA reads TGTGCCAGCAGCTCTAGGGGCAGGAACACTGAAGCTTTCTTT. Its translation: CASSSRGRNTEAFF.

The rearrangement uses TRBV27 and TRBJ2-7, with TRBD2 identical over 12 bases. Germline CDR1 reads MNHEY; CDR2 reads SMNVEV (reference sequence). The CDR3 runs 15 residues. The V gene end was trimmed by 6 bases and the J gene end by 1 base; junction bases not matched to a gene: 4. CDR3 residues: CASRAGLAGSYEQYF. DNA of the CDR3: TGTGCCAGCAGGGCTGGACTAGCGGGATCCTACGAGCAGTACTTC.

The V gene is TRBV14, the J gene TRBJ2-1, with 9 bases aligning to TRBD2. This CDR3 has 16 amino acids. The V gene end was trimmed by 4 bases and the J gene end by 3 bases; junction bases not matched to a gene: 7. The V gene's germline CDR1 is SGHDN and CDR2 FVKESK. CDR3 coding DNA: TGTGCCAGCAGCCTAGCGGGAGATCCCTACTACAATGAGCAGTTCTTC. Amino acids: CASSLAGDPYYNEQFF.

The chain joins TRBV12-3 or TRBV12-4 to TRBJ2-1; D is unclear. V was cut by 5 bases and J by 7 bases, with 24 bases left in between. The CDR3 is 17 residues long. The CDR3 nucleotides are TGTGCCAGCAGTCCGTTTGGGGTTGTCCCGGGCATAAATGAGCAGTTCTTC. Protein sequence: CASSPFGVVPGINEQFF.

This clonotype was counted a few times. This chain links TRBV7-9 with TRBJ2-1, with D possibly being TRBD1 (5 bases). This CDR3 has 14 residues. The V and J ends lost 5 bases and 4 bases respectively, with 12 bases between them. Germline lookup yields CDR1 SEHNR and CDR2 FQNEAQ (reference sequence). CDR3 bases: TGTGCCAGCAGCCTAGAAGGGGCTTACAATGAGCAGTTCTTC. It specifies CASSLEGAYNEQFF.

This clonotype was observed at least ten times. The gene calls are TRBV28 and TRBJ2-1; TRBD2 matches 9 bases. V shed 7 bases and J 2 bases; nucleotides not matched to a gene: 6. CDR1 is MDHEN and CDR2 is SYDVKM in the germline V gene. The CDR3 spans 15 residues. The CDR3 DNA reads as TGTGCCAGCACCATAGCGGGAGTCCCCTACAATGAGCAGTTCTTC. Translation: CASTIAGVPYNEQFF. The complete variable domain, with remaining parts taken from reference TRBV28 and TRBJ2-1, reads DVKVTQSSRYLVKRTGEKVFLECVQDMDHENMFWYRQDPGLGLRLIYFSYDVKMKEKGDIPEGYSVSREKKERFSLILESASTNQTSMYLCASTIAGVPYNEQFFGPGTRLTVL.

This chain joins TRBV5-4 and TRBJ2-2; tentatively, D is TRBD2 (6 bases). Trimming took 10 bases from V and 4 from J, leaving 17 bases between them. CDR1 and CDR2 from the germline V gene are SGHNT and YYREEE (reference sequence). There are 14 residues in the CDR3. The CDR3 reads CASRLDRRTGELFF. DNA of the CDR3: TGTGCCTCCCGACTAGATCGGCGCACCGGGGAGCTGTTTTTT.

This clonotype has a count of ten or more. V gene TRBV2 combines with J gene TRBJ2-1; D gene unclear. CDR1 is SNHLY and CDR2 is FYNNEI in the germline V gene. The CDR3 runs 17 residues. Trimming removed 0 bases from V and 4 bases from J, with 16 bases in between. The chain's CDR3 is CASSEAPPAYRYNEQFF. CDR3 sequence (DNA): TGTGCCAGCAGTGAAGCGCCCCCGGCGTACCGGTACAATGAGCAGTTCTTC.

This clonotype was seen once. V and J are TRBV7-8 and TRBJ2-3, with TRBD1 as a possible D gene (6 bases). The germline gives CDR1 SGHVS, CDR2 FQNEAQ. V was shortened by 1 base and J by 0 bases, with 11 bases between the two germline ends. This CDR3 contains 16 residues. The CDR3: CASSLESGVSTDTQYF. The CDR3 nucleotides are TGTGCCAGCAGCTTAGAATCAGGGGTTAGCACAGATACGCAGTATTTT.

The chain employs TRBV20-1 and TRBJ2-7, with TRBD1 matching 7 bases. The CDR3 has 15 amino acids. V was clipped by 2 bases and J by 1 base; unmatched bases: 8. Germline CDR1 DFQATT, CDR2 SNEGSKA (reference sequence). Here the CDR3 DNA reads TGCAGTGCTAGAACCAGGGACAGAGTATCCTACGAGCAGTACTTC. Translation gives CSARTRDRVSYEQYF.

This clonotype came up many times. This chain connects TRBV5-4 to TRBJ2-2; a weak D match, TRBD2 (5 bases). This CDR3 has 13 residues. CDR1 is SGHNT, CDR2 YYREEE, per germline (reference sequence). The CDR3 sequence is CANSLDPTGELFF. The DNA for the CDR3 is TGTGCGAATTCACTAGACCCCACCGGGGAGCTGTTTTTT.

This chain links TRBV19 with TRBJ2-5, with D possibly TRBD1 on 6 matching bases. V lost 6 bases and J 2 bases, leaving 16 bases between the germline ends. There are 15 residues in the CDR3. CDR1 is LNHDA and CDR2 is SQIVND in the germline V gene (reference sequence). CDR3 protein: CASRADWGTQETQYF. The CDR3 nucleotides are TGTGCCAGTAGAGCCGACTGGGGGACACAAGAGACCCAGTACTTC.

This chain uses TRBV11-3 with TRBJ2-7; 8 bases map to TRBD1. J was trimmed by 5 bases and V by 5 bases; bases with no gene match: 11. This CDR3 region has 15 residues. Germline CDR1 and CDR2: SGHNT and YENEEA. The CDR3 DNA is TGTGCCAGCAGCCCCCCCCGACAGGGGTCCCACGAGCAGTACTTC. Protein product: CASSPPRQGSHEQYF.

The chain has TRBV4-2 and TRBJ2-1; 8 nucleotides line up with TRBD2. V trimming: 3 bases; J trimming: 7 bases; junction bases outside the gene matches: 11. In germline, CDR1 is LGHNA, CDR2 YNFKEQ. The CDR3 has 16 residues. The CDR3 region is CASSHIPGTSENEQFF. CDR3 sequence (DNA): TGTGCCAGCAGCCACATACCCGGGACTAGTGAGAATGAGCAGTTCTTC.

This clonotype has a count of ten or more. The chain combines TRBV12-3 or TRBV12-4 with TRBJ1-1; no clear D. V was cut by 7 bases and J by 1 base, with 10 bases left in between. CDR3 length: 13 amino acids. The CDR3 here is CASTWAANTEAFF. CDR3 bases: TGTGCCAGCACATGGGCTGCGAACACTGAAGCTTTCTTT.

There are a few counts of this clonotype. This sequence joins TRBV20-1 and TRBJ2-1, with TRBD2 identical over 12 bases. This CDR3 has 14 amino acids. Per the germline V gene, CDR1 is DFQATT and CDR2 is SNEGSKA (reference sequence). Unmatched junction bases numbered 9, after V lost 3 bases and J lost 12 bases. The CDR3 region has the DNA TGCAGTGCTAGGCCTAGCGGGGGGGCGGACGGGCAGTTCTTC. This codes for CSARPSGGADGQFF.

CDR3 bases: TGCGCCAGCAGCTTGGTGCCAGGGGGTGTGAACACTGAAGCTTTCTTT. Translating gives CASSLVPGGVNTEAFF. The J gene is TRBJ1-1, the V gene TRBV5-1; 7 nucleotides align to TRBD1. Trimming removed 0 bases from V and 0 bases from J; junction bases left unmatched: 5. Germline values: CDR1 SGHRS, CDR2 YFSETQ. The CDR3 runs to 16 residues.

This clonotype was seen more than once but under ten times. The chain links TRBV2 to TRBJ2-4, with TRBD1 matching 7 bases. CDR1 and CDR2 from the germline V gene are SNHLY and FYNNEI. The CDR3 totals 13 residues. Unmatched junction bases numbered 2, after V lost 6 bases and J lost 3 bases. CDR3 sequence: CASRDRYKNIQYF. The DNA for the CDR3 is TGTGCCAGCAGGGACAGGTACAAAAACATTCAGTACTTC.

The chain uses TRBV27 and TRBJ2-5, with TRBD1 matching 10 bases. V shed 6 bases and J 1 base; nucleotides not matched to a gene: 11. This CDR3 region has 17 residues. The germline V gene encodes CDR1 MNHEY and CDR2 SMNVEV (reference sequence). The CDR3 is CASSFGQGVGFQETQYF. In DNA, the CDR3 is TGTGCCAGCAGCTTTGGACAGGGGGTGGGCTTCCAAGAGACCCAGTACTTC.

This chain joins TRBV29-1 and TRBJ1-1; 9 bases align to TRBD1. Germline V lookup: CDR1 SQVTM, CDR2 ANQGSEA. The V segment lost 5 bases and the J segment 7 bases; nucleotides outside the gene matches: 5. This CDR3 contains 12 residues. The CDR3 loop reads CSVIQGAFEAFF. Written as DNA, the CDR3 is TGCAGCGTTATACAGGGGGCCTTTGAAGCTTTCTTT.

This clonotype occurred a few times. This chain links TRBV10-3 with TRBJ1-3; D is unresolved. Germline CDR1 ENHRY, CDR2 SYGVKD. This CDR3 region has 14 residues. Trimming took off 7 bases at V and 0 bases at J, with 10 bases between the two ends. This chain's CDR3 is CAIMWGSSGNTIYF. The CDR3 DNA reads as TGTGCCATCATGTGGGGATCCTCTGGAAACACCATATATTTT.